Following are 2 T cell receptor beta chains from one sample sequenced in a study of radiotherapy plus CTLA-4 blockade in lung cancer (dated by TCRdb to the late 2010s). Receptors were amplified or captured by the immunoSEQ multiplex PCR assay. The table was pulled from immuneACCESS by TCRdb, which kept in-frame rearrangements only. Such tables lose some clones; where checked, under half of the loss comes from unresolved V genes, and the rest has no known cause. The sample table holds around 59,000 clones, of which just over 75% were seen once. 3% to 4% of the sample is in the top ten clones. Sequenced here: peripheral blood, sampled from a patient treated with radiotherapy plus ipilimumab. All receptors derive from a human donor with non-small cell lung cancer who had a partial response to radiotherapy plus ipilimumab.

This chain connects TRBV9 to TRBJ2-6; no firm D call. Trimming took off 2 bases at V and 0 bases at J, with 6 bases between the two ends. From germline, CDR1 is SGDLS and CDR2 YYNGEE. The CDR3 runs to 15 residues. CDR3 residues: CASSVENSGANVLTF. The DNA for the CDR3 is TGTGCCAGCAGCGTGGAGAACTCTGGGGCCAACGTCCTGACTTTC.

This clone was recorded once. The J gene is TRBJ2-2, the V gene TRBV13; TRBD1 matches 8 bases. The junction had 22 bases not matched to a gene; V was cut back by 6 bases and J by 4 bases. Germline CDR1 reads PRHDT; CDR2 reads FYEKMQ (reference sequence). This CDR3 spans 20 amino acids. The CDR3, as DNA: TGTGCCAGCAGTCGACCCAAAAATAGGACAGGGAAAGGGAGCACCGGGGAGCTGTTTTTT. It specifies CASSRPKNRTGKGSTGELFF. Full variable domain (outside the CDR3, taken from reference TRBV13 and TRBJ2-2): AAGVIQSPRHLIKEKRETATLKCYPIPRHDTVYWYQQGPGQDPQFLISFYEKMQSDKGSIPDRFSAQQFSDYHSELNMSSLELGDSALYFCASSRPKNRTGKGSTGELFFGEGSRLTVL.